This is a list of T cell receptor beta chains from one sample in a study of blood T cell repertoires in COVID-19. TCRdb keeps only in-frame clones here, not all; method: immunoSEQ multiplex PCR. The sample has about 140,000 clones, about 87% seen once. Sequencing used peripheral blood. The receptors come from a man aged 50 to 59 with active COVID-19. Each CDR3 is given with its conserved first and last residue. A D gene is named only where the DNA matches it firmly. The size field is filled for only some rows; it gives once, few, many or a size class.

v_call	clone_size	d_call	j_call	cdr3_nt	cdr3_aa
TRBV10-3	few	TRBD1	TRBJ2-7	TGTGCCATCATGGGGCCGACCGGGACAGGAGAATACGAGCAGTACTTC	CAIMGPTGTGEYEQYF
TRBV7-2	NA	TRBD1	TRBJ1-2	TGTGCCAGCAGCGTAAACACCGGGACAGATGGCTACACCTTC	CASSVNTGTDGYTF
TRBV27	NA	NA	TRBJ2-7	TGTGCCAGCAGGGACGGGACACTGGCCCACGAGCAGTACTTC	CASRDGTLAHEQYF
TRBV12-3/TRBV12-4	NA	NA	TRBJ2-3	TGTGCCAGCAGGTCACAGATCGGTACGCAGTATTTT	CASRSQIGTQYF
TRBV19	NA	NA	TRBJ1-5	TGTGCCAGTAGTATCCACACCTCCTCCTCAATTAATCAGCCCCAGCATTTT	CASSIHTSSSINQPQHF
TRBV7-2	NA	NA	TRBJ1-4	TGTGCCAGCAGCTTTGGCCTGTCACCTACCGGAGGTGAAAAACTGTTTTTT	CASSFGLSPTGGEKLFF
TRBV25-1	once	NA	TRBJ1-2	TGTGCCAGCAGGGGGGGGGAGGGCGCGTCTGGCTACACCTTC	CASRGGEGASGYTF
TRBV7-2	NA	NA	TRBJ2-7	TGTGCCAGCAGATTAGGGGGGGGCTTCTCCGAGCAGTACTTC	CASRLGGGFSEQYF
TRBV24-1	NA	NA	TRBJ1-2	TGTGCCACCAGTCTCGGTAACTATGGCTACACCTTC	CATSLGNYGYTF
TRBV27	NA	NA	TRBJ2-7	TGTGCCAGCAGTTTAATCAGGGCCCAAAACGAGCAGTACTTC	CASSLIRAQNEQYF
TRBV18	NA	TRBD1	TRBJ2-2	TGTGCCAGCTCACGAATGGGGACAGGAGGGAACACCGGGGAGCTGTTTTTT	CASSRMGTGGNTGELFF
TRBV15	NA	NA	TRBJ1-2	TGTGCCACCAGCAGAGATGGCTCAGGGGGCTACACCTTC	CATSRDGSGGYTF
TRBV6-5	NA	NA	TRBJ1-2	TGTGCCAGCCGGGGTAGGGGAGGGATCTATGGCTACACCTTC	CASRGRGGIYGYTF
TRBV2	NA	NA	TRBJ1-1	TGTGCCAGCACCATACACAGGGCCGGGACTGAAGCTTTCTTT	CASTIHRAGTEAFF
TRBV3-1/TRBV3-2	few	TRBD1	TRBJ1-1	TGTGCCAGCAGCCGGGGGACAGGGGGCACTGAAGCTTTCTTT	CASSRGTGGTEAFF
TRBV7-9	NA	TRBD1	TRBJ1-2	TGTGCCAGCAGCTTATCACGGACAGGGGATGGCTACACCTTC	CASSLSRTGDGYTF
TRBV4-1	few	TRBD1	TRBJ2-7	TGCGCCAGCAGCCAGATTGGCAGACAGGGCTACGAGCAGTACTTC	CASSQIGRQGYEQYF
TRBV2	few	NA	TRBJ1-3	TGTGCCAGCAGGAGATTCCCCCCTGGAAACACCATATATTTT	CASRRFPPGNTIYF